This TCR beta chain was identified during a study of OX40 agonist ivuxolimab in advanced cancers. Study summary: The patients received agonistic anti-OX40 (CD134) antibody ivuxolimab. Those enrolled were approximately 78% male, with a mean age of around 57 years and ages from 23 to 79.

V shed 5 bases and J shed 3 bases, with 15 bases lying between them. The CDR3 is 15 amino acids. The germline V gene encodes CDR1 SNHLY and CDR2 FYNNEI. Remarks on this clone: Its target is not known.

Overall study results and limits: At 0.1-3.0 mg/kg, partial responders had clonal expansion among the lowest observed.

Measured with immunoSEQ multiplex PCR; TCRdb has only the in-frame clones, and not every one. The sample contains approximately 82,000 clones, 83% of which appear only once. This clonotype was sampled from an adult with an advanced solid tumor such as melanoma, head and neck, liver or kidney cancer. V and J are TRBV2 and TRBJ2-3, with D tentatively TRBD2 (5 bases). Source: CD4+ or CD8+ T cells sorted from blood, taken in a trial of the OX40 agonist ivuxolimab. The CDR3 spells CASSRRAGQTDTQYF. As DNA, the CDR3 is TGTGCCAGCAGTAGGCGGGCGGGCCAGACAGATACGCAGTATTTT.